This TCR beta chain was captured by sequencing in a study of T cells in Graves' hyperthyroidism and ophthalmopathy. Background on the study: Peripheral blood samples were taken at initial diagnosis, prior to any treatment. Whole-study findings and limits: Among thyroid clonotypes expanded above 0.001, most also appeared in blood.

Among ophthalmopathy patients, the Clinical Activity Score reached at least 3, the NOSPECS grade reached at least 4, and duration remained under 3 months. Patients were excluded for uncontrolled infection, other autoimmune disease, pregnancy or lactation. The CDR3 extends over 16 amino acids. Trimming removed 3 bases at V and 7 bases at J, with 18 bases between. CDR1 KGHSH and CDR2 LQKENI come from the germline V gene. Researchers amplified the TCR beta CDR3 regions from RNA transcripts. Using the HTBI primer set, a first-round RT-PCR was run on the TCR CDR3. TCRdb ran MiXCR on the multiplex PCR reads and lists one entry per CDR3 protein. This table has approximately 400,000 distinct CDR3 sequences, about an eighth appearing once. This clonotype was counted many times. Its antigen is currently unknown.

The sequencing input was blood. The chain links TRBV18 to TRBJ2-2; D is undetermined. The TCR comes from a man between 50 and 59 years old with Graves' ophthalmopathy. The CDR3 DNA follows: TGTGCCAGCTCACCTAAGAGACTCTTACGCGGCGGGGAGCTGTTTTTT. Protein: CASSPKRLLRGGELFF.